The clone carrying this TCR beta chain came up once. As yet, its antigen is unknown. The sample originates from a study of cytomegalovirus exposure and HLA in healthy donors. Study-level points and caveats: CMV serostatus was the sole immune exposure data available. Productive rates of about 87% or about 30% were seen for most TCR beta V segments in an earlier analysis. A cluster of highly shared sequence variants was likely a sequencing artifact.

The CDR3 is made up of 12 amino acids. Germline CDR1 and CDR2: SNHLY and FYNNEI. Deletions cut 6 bases from V and 5 bases from J, with 11 bases between. Primers included in the PCR were 60 Vbeta and 13 Jbeta primers. Here immunoSEQ multiplex PCR was the method, and the copy in TCRdb shows in-frame clones only, minus some. The table shows some 120,000 clones, with 65% to 85% occurring only once. V gene TRBV2 combines with J gene TRBJ2-7; D is perhaps TRBD2 (6 bases). Sequenced sample: PBMCs. The receptor was isolated from a man in his fifties or sixties in good health and CMV-seronegative. This CDR3 is CASRGGRDEQYF. DNA for the CDR3: TGTGCCAGCAGGGGGGGAAGGGACGAGCAGTACTTC.